This is a list of T cell receptor beta chains from one sample in a study of CD8 T cells in ankylosing spondylitis. Each CDR3 protein is one row after TCRdb ran MiXCR on the 5' RACE reads. This sample has a few hundred thousand distinct CDR3 sequences, with around 10% found just once. Sequencing used blood, either unsorted or a sorted T cell fraction (not recorded which). Receptors originate from a male donor with ankylosing spondylitis or in good health (not recorded which). Both conserved end residues are part of each CDR3. A D gene is named only where the DNA matches it firmly. Where a row states a size, it is once, few, many or the class of an expanded clone; other rows omit it.

V: TRBV20-1; J: TRBJ2-7; D: TRBD1; size: many; CDR3: CSACVADRGSYEQYF; DNA: TGCAGTGCTTGTGTGGCGGACAGGGGCTCCTACGAGCAGTACTTC
V: TRBV2; J: TRBJ2-7; D: -; size: -; CDR3: CASHGAPYEQYF; DNA: TGTGCCAGCCACGGAGCCCCCTACGAGCAGTACTTC
V: TRBV6-2/TRBV6-3; J: TRBJ1-2; D: TRBD1; size: many; CDR3: CASSYGQGGYGYTF; DNA: TGTGCCAGCAGTTACGGACAGGGGGGCTATGGCTACACCTTC
V: TRBV27; J: TRBJ2-1; D: TRBD2; size: many; CDR3: CASKLAGFYNEQFF; DNA: TGTGCCAGCAAGTTAGCGGGGTTCTACAATGAGCAGTTCTTC
V: TRBV5-1; J: TRBJ1-6; D: -; size: many; CDR3: CASSLIGSYNSPLHF; DNA: TGCGCCAGCAGCTTGATTGGCAGTTATAATTCACCCCTCCACTTT
V: TRBV25-1; J: TRBJ2-1; D: -; size: many; CDR3: CASSDQRQGWGEQFF; DNA: TGTGCCAGCAGTGATCAACGACAAGGATGGGGTGAGCAGTTCTTC
V: TRBV7-9; J: TRBJ2-7; D: TRBD2; size: few; CDR3: CASSLIQGGPYEQYF; DNA: TGTGCCAGCAGCTTAATCCAGGGAGGGCCTTACGAGCAGTACTTC
V: TRBV21-1; J: TRBJ1-2; D: -; size: many; CDR3: CASSQLSTKTYGYTF; DNA: TGTGCCAGCAGCCAACTAAGCACAAAGACGTATGGCTACACCTTC
V: TRBV5-1; J: TRBJ2-7; D: TRBD2; size: -; CDR3: CASSLVGGRRNEQYF; DNA: TGCGCCAGCAGCTTGGTTGGCGGGAGGCGTAACGAGCAGTACTTC
V: TRBV12-3/TRBV12-4; J: TRBJ1-1; D: TRBD1; size: many; CDR3: CASSGTGGLAEAFF; DNA: TGTGCCAGCAGTGGTACAGGGGGTTTGGCTGAAGCTTTCTTT
V: TRBV5-6; J: TRBJ2-1; D: -; size: many; CDR3: CASKKLRGSEFF; DNA: TGTGCCAGCAAAAAACTGCGGGGTTCGGAGTTCTTC
V: TRBV6-1; J: TRBJ2-2; D: -; size: many; CDR3: CASSEVGSGELFF; DNA: TGTGCCAGCAGTGAAGTAGGGTCCGGGGAGCTGTTTTTT
V: TRBV6-1; J: TRBJ2-6; D: -; size: many; CDR3: CASARSWVAGANVLTF; DNA: TGTGCCAGCGCTCGGTCTTGGGTTGCTGGGGCCAACGTCCTGACTTTC
V: TRBV12-3/TRBV12-4; J: TRBJ2-3; D: TRBD1; size: few; CDR3: CASSFVPGQRTDTQYF; DNA: TGTGCCAGCAGTTTCGTCCCGGGACAGCGCACAGATACGCAGTATTTT
V: TRBV7-8; J: TRBJ2-7; D: -; size: -; CDR3: CASSPRAHEQYF; DNA: TGTGCCAGCAGCCCCCGTGCTCACGAGCAGTACTTC
V: TRBV5-1; J: TRBJ2-1; D: TRBD2; size: many; CDR3: CASTLTSGGDNEQFF; DNA: TGCGCCAGCACCCTGACTAGCGGGGGGGACAATGAGCAGTTCTTC
V: TRBV27; J: TRBJ2-7; D: TRBD1; size: -; CDR3: CASRPGTGTYEQYF; DNA: TGTGCCAGCAGACCCGGGACAGGGACTTACGAGCAGTACTTC
V: TRBV9; J: TRBJ2-5; D: -; size: many; CDR3: CASSNRLLGETQYF; DNA: TGTGCCAGCAGCAACCGACTCCTCGGAGAGACCCAGTACTTC
V: TRBV20-1; J: TRBJ2-7; D: -; size: many; CDR3: CSARDLFYEQYF; DNA: TGCAGTGCTAGGGACCTTTTCTACGAGCAGTACTTC
V: TRBV29-1; J: TRBJ1-1; D: TRBD1; size: -; CDR3: CSVEEGTAEAFF; DNA: TGCAGCGTTGAAGAGGGGACAGCAGAAGCTTTCTTT
V: TRBV20-1; J: TRBJ2-2; D: -; size: many; CDR3: CSASDLNTGELFF; DNA: TGCAGTGCTAGTGACCTTAACACCGGGGAGCTGTTTTTT
V: TRBV29-1; J: TRBJ1-2; D: TRBD1; size: many; CDR3: CSASMDRGYGYTF; DNA: TGCAGCGCAAGCATGGACAGGGGCTATGGCTACACCTTC
V: TRBV21-1; J: TRBJ2-4; D: -; size: many; CDR3: CASSKSNREKNIQYF; DNA: TGTGCCAGCAGCAAGTCGAACAGGGAGAAAAACATTCAGTACTTC
V: TRBV14; J: TRBJ1-2; D: -; size: -; CDR3: CASSPTPGQSFNYGYTF; DNA: TGTGCCAGCAGCCCCACCCCCGGACAGTCGTTTAACTATGGCTACACCTTC
V: TRBV20-1; J: TRBJ2-5; D: -; size: many; CDR3: CSAVPGSRGETQYF; DNA: TGCAGTGCTGTTCCCGGGTCCCGAGGGGAGACCCAGTACTTC
V: TRBV12-3/TRBV12-4; J: TRBJ1-2; D: -; size: many; CDR3: CASSHPGTAYGYTF; DNA: TGTGCCAGCAGTCACCCCGGGACGGCCTATGGCTACACCTTC
V: TRBV5-1; J: TRBJ1-1; D: -; size: -; CDR3: CASSLVTGGPNTEAFF; DNA: TGCGCCAGCAGCTTGGTAACAGGTGGCCCCAACACTGAAGCTTTCTTT
V: TRBV4-2; J: TRBJ2-3; D: TRBD2; size: -; CDR3: CASSQAVGGGTTDTQYF; DNA: TGTGCCAGCAGCCAAGCGGTCGGCGGGGGTACCACAGATACGCAGTATTTT
V: TRBV20-1; J: TRBJ2-7; D: -; size: many; CDR3: CSAQSGYEQYF; DNA: TGCAGTGCTCAATCCGGATACGAGCAGTACTTC
V: TRBV5-1; J: TRBJ2-5; D: -; size: many; CDR3: CASSDVRKEETQYF; DNA: TGCGCCAGCAGCGACGTACGGAAGGAGGAGACCCAGTACTTC
V: TRBV5-5; J: TRBJ2-2; D: -; size: many; CDR3: CASSFVLSGTGELFF; DNA: TGTGCCAGCAGCTTTGTACTTTCTGGGACCGGGGAGCTGTTTTTT
V: TRBV28; J: TRBJ2-1; D: -; size: -; CDR3: CASSHPPGVYNEQFF; DNA: TGTGCCAGCAGCCACCCCCCGGGAGTCTACAATGAGCAGTTCTTC
V: TRBV7-9; J: TRBJ2-7; D: TRBD2; size: -; CDR3: CASSPLGGGEQYF; DNA: TGTGCCAGCAGCCCCTTGGGCGGGGGCGAGCAGTACTTC
V: TRBV6-5; J: TRBJ2-1; D: -; size: many; CDR3: CASSSSTSGSYYNEQFF; DNA: -
V: TRBV7-9; J: TRBJ2-1; D: -; size: few; CDR3: CASSLGGSRYNEQFF; DNA: TGTGCCAGCAGCTTAGGTGGTAGCAGATACAATGAGCAGTTCTTC
V: TRBV3-1; J: TRBJ1-1; D: TRBD1; size: many; CDR3: CASSQEAVGQGTEAFF; DNA: TGTGCCAGCAGCCAAGAGGCCGTAGGACAGGGCACTGAAGCTTTCTTT
V: TRBV28; J: TRBJ2-2; D: -; size: many; CDR3: CASIPTATENTGELFF; DNA: TGTGCCAGCATTCCTACCGCGACCGAAAACACCGGGGAGCTGTTTTTT
V: TRBV9; J: TRBJ2-5; D: -; size: few; CDR3: CASSVEGGPQYF; DNA: TGTGCCAGCAGCGTAGAAGGGGGGCCCCAGTACTTC
V: TRBV5-1; J: TRBJ2-3; D: -; size: many; CDR3: CASSFKDTQYF; DNA: TGCGCCAGCAGCTTTAAAGATACGCAGTATTTT
V: TRBV9; J: TRBJ2-3; D: -; size: many; CDR3: CASSALNGDISTDTQYF; DNA: TGTGCCAGCAGCGCATTAAATGGGGATATATCCACAGATACGCAGTATTTT
V: TRBV2; J: TRBJ2-7; D: -; size: few; CDR3: CASSVIVEQYF; DNA: TGTGCCAGCAGTGTAATCGTCGAGCAGTACTTC
V: TRBV9; J: TRBJ1-1; D: -; size: many; CDR3: CASSARAEVTEAFF; DNA: TGTGCCAGCAGCGCCAGGGCAGAGGTCACTGAAGCTTTCTTT
V: TRBV10-3; J: TRBJ2-6; D: -; size: few; CDR3: CASDNSGANVLTF; DNA: TGTGCCAGCGACAACTCTGGGGCCAACGTCCTGACTTTC
V: TRBV5-1; J: TRBJ2-1; D: TRBD2; size: few; CDR3: CASSPGTSGGDEQGEQFF; DNA: TGCGCCAGCAGCCCAGGGACTAGCGGGGGGGACGAACAGGGGGAGCAGTTCTTC
V: TRBV6-1; J: TRBJ2-7; D: -; size: -; CDR3: CASQGSVGRGKYEQYF; DNA: TGTGCCAGCCAAGGGTCTGTTGGCAGGGGCAAGTACGAGCAGTACTTC
V: TRBV20-1; J: TRBJ2-7; D: TRBD1; size: many; CDR3: CSVSGTENSYEQYF; DNA: TGCAGTGTTTCCGGGACAGAGAACTCCTACGAGCAGTACTTC
V: TRBV12-3/TRBV12-4; J: TRBJ1-1; D: -; size: many; CDR3: CASILSRATEAFF; DNA: TGTGCCAGCATCCTGTCCCGAGCCACTGAAGCTTTCTTT
V: TRBV12-3/TRBV12-4; J: TRBJ2-3; D: -; size: few; CDR3: CASRPVGPDTQYF; DNA: TGTGCCAGCAGGCCTGTAGGGCCAGATACGCAGTATTTT
V: TRBV5-1; J: TRBJ2-5; D: -; size: many; CDR3: CASSLPQETQYF; DNA: TGCGCCAGCAGCTTACCACAAGAGACCCAGTACTTC
V: TRBV29-1; J: TRBJ2-3; D: TRBD2; size: many; CDR3: CSVVGGRAVGTDTQYF; DNA: TGCAGCGTTGTCGGGGGGAGGGCCGTTGGCACAGATACGCAGTATTTT
V: TRBV3-1; J: TRBJ2-1; D: TRBD2; size: -; CDR3: CTSSQGLAGLYEQFF; DNA: TGTACCAGCAGCCAGGGACTAGCGGGTCTCTATGAGCAGTTCTTC
V: TRBV20-1; J: TRBJ2-3; D: TRBD2; size: many; CDR3: CSAPQSGDPTDTQYF; DNA: TGCAGTGCTCCCCAAAGCGGGGACCCCACAGATACGCAGTATTTT
V: TRBV20-1; J: TRBJ2-5; D: -; size: many; CDR3: CSASGTSTRQETQYF; DNA: TGCAGTGCTAGCGGGACTTCAACCCGACAAGAGACCCAGTACTTC
V: TRBV24-1; J: TRBJ1-2; D: -; size: many; CDR3: CATSDTREGYTF; DNA: TGTGCCACCAGTGACACTCGAGAAGGCTACACCTTC
V: TRBV5-6; J: TRBJ1-2; D: -; size: many; CDR3: CASSLGGGRYYGYTF; DNA: TGTGCCAGCAGCTTGGGTGGGGGCCGCTACTATGGCTACACCTTC
V: TRBV20-1; J: TRBJ2-1; D: TRBD2; size: many; CDR3: CSAPRGGGAGNEQFF; DNA: TGCAGTGCGCCTCGGGGCGGGGGAGCGGGGAATGAGCAGTTCTTC
V: TRBV10-3; J: TRBJ2-1; D: -; size: many; CDR3: CAIRALTGGPNEQFF; DNA: TGTGCCATCAGGGCCCTTACCGGGGGCCCGAATGAGCAGTTCTTC
V: TRBV7-3; J: TRBJ2-5; D: TRBD2; size: many; CDR3: CASSLAGSSGETQYF; DNA: TGTGCCAGCAGCCTAGCGGGATCCTCGGGAGAGACCCAGTACTTC
V: TRBV28; J: TRBJ2-2; D: -; size: few; CDR3: CASSPPGFSTGVPGELFF; DNA: TGTGCCAGCAGCCCCCCGGGCTTCTCTACCGGGGTTCCCGGGGAGCTGTTTTTT